The 5 T cell receptor beta chains listed next were all sequenced from one sample in a study of CD8 T cells in ankylosing spondylitis. Overall study results and limits: A TCR beta motif of eight highly homologous variants appeared characteristic of ankylosing spondylitis blood.

Each CDR3 protein gets one entry after TCRdb re-called the 5' RACE reads with MiXCR. Here the sample spans 100,000 or so distinct CDR3 sequences, approximately 9.6% being singletons. Their antigen targets remain unknown. The material sequenced was blood, either unsorted or a sorted T cell fraction (not recorded which). These TCRs come from a male donor with ankylosing spondylitis.

The CDR3: CASSEAGRPLYEQYV. The CDR3, as DNA: TGTGCCAGCAGCGAAGCGGGGAGGCCACTCTACGAGCAGTACGTC. This sequence joins TRBV6-1 and TRBJ2-7; 7 positions match TRBD2. The CDR3 loop spans 15 amino acids. Germline loops: CDR1 MNHNS, CDR2 SASEGT.

This chain links TRBV21-1 with TRBJ2-7; TRBD2 was called by the table and not checked on the DNA. TRBV21-1 is given as a pseudogene. The CDR3 consists of 15 residues. This CDR3 is CASSSRAGETYEQYV. DNA for the CDR3: TGTGCCAGCAGCAGTAGAGCGGGAGAAACCTACGAGCAGTACGTC.

The chain has TRBV7-6 and TRBJ2-1; 7 bases line up with TRBD2. There are 15 residues in the CDR3. Trimming took 5 bases from V and 4 from J; bases not matched to a gene: 8. Per the germline V gene, CDR1 is SGHVS and CDR2 is FNYEAQ. The CDR3 sequence is CASSVTSAMYNEQFF. The DNA of the CDR3 is TGTGCCAGCAGCGTAACTAGCGCCATGTACAATGAGCAGTTCTTC.

The gene calls are TRBV6-1 and TRBJ2-7, with D possibly matching TRBD1 (6 bases). This CDR3 spans 15 amino acids. Germline V gene data show CDR1 as MNHNS and CDR2 as SASEGT. V dropped 1 base and J dropped 2 bases, with 12 bases sitting between them. The chain's CDR3 is CASSEGPGDTYEQYV. DNA of the CDR3: TGTGCCAGCAGTGAAGGCCCAGGGGACACCTACGAGCAGTACGTC.

This clonotype was observed at least ten times. The chain combines TRBV20-1 with TRBJ2-7; 10 bases map to TRBD2. The CDR3 sequence is 14 residues long. The trim removed 4 bases at V and 3 bases at J, leaving 6 bases unmatched. The V gene's germline CDR1 is DFQATT and CDR2 SNEGSKA (reference sequence). The CDR3 reads CSAKGTSDYYEQYF. The CDR3 nucleotides read TGCAGTGCTAAAGGGACTAGCGATTACTACGAGCAGTACTTC.